The clone carrying this TCR beta chain was found a few times. Antigen: not known. This entry is derived from a study of T cell repertoires in cytomegalovirus infection. The wider study: From public TCR beta signatures came an indication of both CMV infection and matching HLA type.

TCRdb reprocessed the reads via MiXCR and lists one record per CDR3 protein. Among about 920,000 distinct CDR3 sequences listed, roughly 31% were seen once. Material: cultured CD8+ T cells from PBMCs, obtained from culture after CMV antigen stimulation. The sequence was collected from a human donor in good health (CMV status not recorded). Some clones in this sample may be carry-over from other donors' samples.

DNA of the CDR3: TGTGCCAGCAGTTCCCTCCACAGGGAGCATGGCTACACCTTC. Its protein product is CASSSLHREHGYTF. This chain links TRBV27 with TRBJ1-2; TRBD1 is a possible D gene (6 bases). The CDR3 has 14 residues. Trimming pared 4 bases from V and 6 bases from J, leaving 15 bases between. Germline V CDR1 and CDR2: MNHEY, SMNVEV (reference sequence).